This T cell receptor beta chain was found in a study of blood T cells in healthy people across ages. With a J-beta primer mix and a sample-barcoded 5' primer, a second PCR ran about 6 to 11 cycles. TCRdb passed the 5' RACE reads through MiXCR, listing each CDR3 protein once. The sample consists of hundreds of thousands of distinct CDR3 sequences, about 61% of them appearing once. The individuals who served as donors were healthy Caucasians living in Russia, aged about 6 to 100. The study, taken as a whole, reports: Using unsorted PBMCs precluded a conclusive naive versus antigen-experienced comparison. Naive CD4+ cells and diversity were both higher in long-lived donors than in aged donors.

The ends lost 7 bases at V and 4 bases at J; junction bases unmatched: 7. Germline lookup yields CDR1 DFQATT and CDR2 SNEGSKA (reference sequence). This CDR3 region has 13 residues. Note on this clonotype: Antigen specificity is unknown.

This rearrangement joins TRBV20-1 to TRBJ2-5; 9 bases align to TRBD2. Material: blood. This TCR was recovered from a man in his forties in good health. CDR3 in amino acids: CSVEGLAGETQYF. The CDR3, as DNA: TGCAGTGTTGAGGGACTAGCAGGAGAGACCCAGTACTTC.